What follows are 28 T cell receptor beta chains derived from one specimen sequenced in a study of a mutant IDH1 vaccine in newly diagnosed glioma. Sequencing used immunoSEQ multiplex PCR; TCRdb keeps in-frame clones, though not all of them. This table holds about 36,000 clones, roughly 92% found once. Documented time point: baseline, week 1 (first vaccination visit). Treatment specified: pre-vaccination baseline after standard-of-care therapy. The sample here was PBMCs, taken from a glioma patient treated with radiotherapy, temozolomide or both. These receptor sequences come from a man between 18 and 29 years old with glioma.

The chain combines TRBV11-1 with TRBJ1-1; a possible D gene is TRBD1 (5 bases). Germline assignment: CDR1 SGHAT and CDR2 FQDESV (reference sequence). Trimming took 3 bases from V and 1 from J, leaving 15 bases between them. CDR3 length: 16 amino acids. CDR3 nucleotides: TGTGCCAGCAGCTTCGGGGGATTAGACAGGAACACTGAAGCTTTCTTT. Translated, it gives CASSFGGLDRNTEAFF. Using reference TRBV11-1 and TRBJ1-1 for the parts outside the CDR3, the full variable domain is EAEVAQSPRYKITEKSQAVAFWCDPISGHATLYWYRQILGQGPELLVQFQDESVVDDSQLPKDRFSAERLKGVDSTLKIQPAELGDSAMYLCASSFGGLDRNTEAFFGQGTRLTVV.

The CDR3 nucleotides are TGTGCCAGCAGTTTTACCGGGGTGGCCACTGAAGCTTTCTTT. Its translation: CASSFTGVATEAFF. V is TRBV28 and J is TRBJ1-1; D is undetermined. Trimming took 3 bases from V and 4 from J, leaving 12 bases between them. CDR1 and CDR2 from the germline V gene are MDHEN and SYDVKM. This CDR3 spans 14 amino acids.

The chain links TRBV5-4 to TRBJ1-1; 8 bases are shared with TRBD1. CDR1 and CDR2 from the germline V gene are SGHNT and YYREEE (reference sequence). The CDR3 runs 14 residues. V lost 2 bases and J lost 3; bases outside the gene matches: 3. CDR3 coding DNA: TGTGCCAGCAGCTTCGACAGGGGTTACACTGAAGCTTTCTTT. Amino acid sequence: CASSFDRGYTEAFF.

The J gene is TRBJ2-4, the V gene TRBV19; TRBD1 matches at 7 bases. Germline-derived CDR1 and CDR2 are LNHDA and SQIVND (reference sequence). V shed 5 bases, J shed 7 bases, and the junction held 5 bases outside the gene matches. This CDR3 region has 13 residues. The CDR3 DNA follows: TGTGCCAGTAGTGGGACACAGGGGAACATTCAGTACTTC. This sequence encodes CASSGTQGNIQYF.

The rearrangement uses TRBV4-1 and TRBJ2-7; D gene uncertain. The CDR3 consists of 15 residues. Between the trimmed V and J ends, which lost 0 bases and 0 bases, there was a span of 9 bases. The germline V gene has CDR1 MGHRA and CDR2 YSYEKL. CDR3 in DNA: TGCGCCAGCAGCCAAGATCGGACCCTCTCCTACGAGCAGTACTTC. Its protein product is CASSQDRTLSYEQYF.

The V gene is TRBV30, the J gene TRBJ1-5; a weak D match, TRBD1 (5 bases). The germline V and J ends were trimmed by 1 base and 7 bases, with 17 bases remaining between them. The CDR3 length is 15 residues. From germline, CDR1 is GTSNPN and CDR2 SVGIG (reference sequence). The CDR3: CAWSGDLYGGQPQHF. DNA for the CDR3: TGTGCCTGGAGTGGGGACTTATACGGAGGGCAGCCCCAGCATTTT.

This chain links TRBV18 with TRBJ2-3; D may be TRBD1 (6 bases). V was clipped by 8 bases and J by 6 bases, with 18 bases between them. Germline CDR1 KGHSH, CDR2 LQKENI. This CDR3 contains 14 residues. CDR3: CASPSSGAGDTQYF. The CDR3 DNA reads TGTGCCAGCCCATCATCAGGGGCTGGGGATACGCAGTATTTT. Based on the CDR3 plus reference TRBV18 and TRBJ2-3, the full variable domain is NAGVMQNPRHLVRRRGQEARLRCSPMKGHSHVYWYRQLPEEGLKFMVYLQKENIIDESGMPKERFSAEFPKEGPSILRIQQVVRGDSAAYFCASPSSGAGDTQYFGPGTRLTVL.

The gene calls are TRBV7-2 and TRBJ1-1, with D tentatively TRBD1 (5 bases). Per germline, CDR1 SGHTA and CDR2 FQGNSA. The CDR3 is 15 amino acids. Trimming removed 5 bases at V and 4 bases at J, with 17 bases between. CDR3 DNA: TGTGCCAGCAGCCTTACGGGGGGGGGAGTCACTGAAGCTTTCTTT. Its protein product is CASSLTGGGVTEAFF.

The chain carries TRBV4-3 and TRBJ1-2; D not certain. This CDR3 is 14 amino acids long. V shed 1 base and J shed 6 bases, with 12 bases lying between them. Germline CDR1 reads LGHNA; CDR2 reads YSLEER. The DNA of the CDR3 is TGCGCCAGCAGCCAAGTCCGAGGGCGAGATGGCTACACCTTC. It is translated as CASSQVRGRDGYTF.

This chain uses TRBV5-4 with TRBJ2-5, with D possibly TRBD1 on 6 matching bases. The CDR3 extends over 13 amino acids. V lost 3 bases to trimming and J lost 2 bases, with 8 bases between them. CDR1 and CDR2 (germline): SGHNT, YYREEE (reference sequence). In nucleotides, the CDR3 is TGTGCCAGCAGCTCGGGACAACAAGAGACCCAGTACTTC. Protein sequence: CASSSGQQETQYF.

The rearrangement uses TRBV6-6 and TRBJ2-5; D is unclear. V was cut by 6 bases and J by 0 bases, with 5 bases left in between. The CDR3 covers 12 residues. Germline CDR1 reads MNHNY; CDR2 reads SVGAGI (reference sequence). The CDR3 nucleotides are TGTGCCAGCAGGACGTACCAAGAGACCCAGTACTTC. As protein: CASRTYQETQYF.

The chain employs TRBV4-3 and TRBJ2-7; D may be TRBD2 (5 bases). Trimming left V 0 bases short and J 4 bases short, with 16 bases between. Germline V gene lookup returns CDR1 LGHNA and CDR2 YSLEER. The CDR3 extends over 16 amino acids. CDR3 nucleotides: TGCGCCAGCAGCCAAGAACCCCTCGGGGAAGGGTACGAGCAGTACTTC. Residues: CASSQEPLGEGYEQYF.

The genes are TRBV5-1 and TRBJ2-7; D could derive from TRBD1 or TRBD2 (5 bases each). The CDR3 loop spans 14 amino acids. CDR1 SGHRS and CDR2 YFSETQ come from the germline V gene. V was trimmed by 4 bases and J by 3 bases, leaving 14 bases between them. The CDR3 region has the DNA TGCGCCAGCAGCCTCGGGACCCATTTCTACGAGCAGTACTTC. Translation: CASSLGTHFYEQYF.

V usage is TRBV5-4 and J usage is TRBJ2-7; no firm D call. CDR3 size: 14 residues. Germline V gene data show CDR1 as SGHNT and CDR2 as YYREEE (reference sequence). Trimming pared 0 bases from V and 4 bases from J, leaving 11 bases between. CDR3 in DNA: TGTGCCAGCAGCTTGGCCTTTAACAAGTACGAGCAGTACTTC. The encoded protein is CASSLAFNKYEQYF.

The chain couples TRBV29-1 to TRBJ2-7, with TRBD1 as a possible D gene (6 bases). Germline loops: CDR1 SQVTM, CDR2 ANQGSEA. The CDR3 consists of 11 residues. Trimming removed 7 bases at V and 3 bases at J, with 10 bases between. The CDR3 coding sequence is TGCAGCGCAACAGGGCGCTACGAGCAGTACTTC. It encodes CSATGRYEQYF.

CDR3 nucleotides: TGTGCCAGCAGCGGTGGGTCGGTCTCTGGGGCCAACGTCCTGACTTTC. Amino acids: CASSGGSVSGANVLTF. The genes are TRBV7-9 and TRBJ2-6; D gene unclear. V was clipped by 5 bases and J by 0 bases, with 11 bases between them. Germline V lookup: CDR1 SEHNR, CDR2 FQNEAQ (reference sequence). The CDR3 sequence is 16 residues long.

V and J are TRBV7-2 and TRBJ1-5, with 9 bases lining up with TRBD1. The CDR3 length is 13 residues. Germline CDR1 SGHTA, CDR2 FQGNSA. With V trimmed by 5 bases and J by 5 bases, 1 base remained unmatched. The CDR3 nucleotides are TGTGCCAGCAGCCGGGACAGGGATCAGCCCCAGCATTTT. This encodes CASSRDRDQPQHF. The whole variable domain, remainder taken from reference TRBV7-2 and TRBJ1-5, is GAGVSQSPSNKVTEKGKDVELRCDPISGHTALYWYRQSLGQGLEFLIYFQGNSAPDKSGLPSDRFSAERTGGSVSTLTIQRTQQEDSAVYLCASSRDRDQPQHFGDGTRLSIL.

This chain connects TRBV19 to TRBJ2-7; 12 nucleotides match TRBD2. Looked up from germline, CDR1 is LNHDA and CDR2 is SQIVND (reference sequence). Germline trimming cut 5 bases from V and 4 bases from J; bases unmatched to any gene: 6. The CDR3 loop spans 15 amino acids. The CDR3 region is CASSSTSGSGYEQYF. DNA for the CDR3: TGTGCCAGTAGTTCGACTAGCGGGAGCGGATACGAGCAGTACTTC.

V and J are TRBV5-1 and TRBJ2-5; TRBD1 aligns across 9 bases. Germline V gene lookup returns CDR1 SGHRS and CDR2 YFSETQ. The trim removed 3 bases at V and 5 bases at J, leaving 8 bases unmatched. The CDR3 sequence is 15 residues long. The CDR3 sequence is CASSYGQGRLETQYF. The CDR3 coding sequence is TGCGCCAGCAGCTACGGACAGGGGCGCCTTGAGACCCAGTACTTC.

The V and J genes are TRBV19 and TRBJ2-6, with 7 bases identical to TRBD1. From germline, CDR1 is LNHDA and CDR2 SQIVND (reference sequence). The CDR3 has 15 amino acids. V lost 4 bases, J lost 4 bases, and 4 bases stayed unmatched. Written as DNA, the CDR3 is TGTGCCAGTAGTACGACAGGGACAGGGGCCAACGTCCTGACTTTC. The encoded protein is CASSTTGTGANVLTF.

V gene TRBV5-1 combines with J gene TRBJ2-7; D is possibly TRBD1 (5 bases). Germline V gene sequence: CDR1 SGHRS, CDR2 YFSETQ. This CDR3 has 15 residues. V was cut by 7 bases and J by 0 bases, with 17 bases left in between. CDR3 protein: CASRWGSYASYEQYF. The CDR3 nucleotides read TGCGCCAGCCGTTGGGGCAGCTACGCCTCCTACGAGCAGTACTTC.

The chain couples TRBV12-2 to TRBJ1-1; the D call in the table, TRBD1, was not verified against the DNA. TRBV12-2 is described as a pseudogene. There are 17 residues in the CDR3. CDR3 sequence: CASRLGRDRGTGTEAFF. CDR3 nucleotides: TGTGCAAGTCGCTTAGGGCGGGACAGGGGGACTGGGACTGAAGCTTTCTTT.

V gene TRBV6-4 combines with J gene TRBJ2-3; tentatively, D is TRBD1 (6 bases). Germline V gene sequence: CDR1 MRHNA, CDR2 SNTAGT. V dropped 5 bases and J dropped 2 bases, with 11 bases sitting between them. The CDR3 is made up of 14 amino acids. The CDR3 is CASSKGQSTDTQYF. In DNA, the CDR3 is TGTGCCAGCAGTAAAGGACAGTCCACAGATACGCAGTATTTT.

This rearrangement joins TRBV5-1 to TRBJ1-1; D is unclear. V gave up 2 bases and J gave up 5 bases, with 16 bases separating them. The CDR3 has 15 amino acids. Germline CDR1 reads SGHRS; CDR2 reads YFSETQ. This CDR3 reads CASSLTVSPRTEAFF. Written as DNA, the CDR3 is TGCGCCAGCAGCTTAACAGTCAGCCCGAGGACTGAAGCTTTCTTT.

The rearrangement links TRBV7-2 to TRBJ1-1; D gene ambiguous. The CDR3 has 14 residues. Germline V CDR1 and CDR2: SGHTA, FQGNSA. The germline V and J ends were trimmed by 3 bases and 0 bases, with 8 bases remaining between them. DNA of the CDR3: TGTGCCAGCAGCTTTCTAGGGATGAACACTGAAGCTTTCTTT. Residues: CASSFLGMNTEAFF.

This sequence joins TRBV7-9 and TRBJ2-1; 9 nucleotides line up with TRBD1. The germline V gene encodes CDR1 SEHNR and CDR2 FQNEAQ (reference sequence). The CDR3 covers 16 residues. Trimming at V came to 6 bases and at J to 7 bases, leaving 13 bases not matched to a gene. Here the CDR3 reads CASRRDTGGAGNEQFF. The CDR3 region has the DNA TGTGCCAGCAGGCGGGATACAGGGGGCGCAGGGAATGAGCAGTTCTTC.

This clone has just a few counts. V and J are TRBV4-3 and TRBJ2-6, with 9 bases matching TRBD2. The CDR3 spans 16 residues. V lost 0 bases, J lost 4 bases, and 1 base stayed unmatched. The V gene's germline CDR1 is LGHNA and CDR2 YSLEER. CDR3 nucleotide sequence: TGCGCCAGCAGCCAAGATGGGACTAGCGGGGCCAACGTCCTGACTTTC. Protein: CASSQDGTSGANVLTF.

The chain couples TRBV6-5 to TRBJ1-1; D gene unclear. Per the germline V gene, CDR1 is MNHEY and CDR2 is SVGAGI. V gave up 0 bases and J gave up 3 bases, with 11 bases separating them. There are 15 residues in the CDR3. CDR3 region: CASSYSNQFDTEAFF. In nucleotides, the CDR3 is TGTGCCAGCAGTTACTCGAACCAGTTCGACACTGAAGCTTTCTTT.